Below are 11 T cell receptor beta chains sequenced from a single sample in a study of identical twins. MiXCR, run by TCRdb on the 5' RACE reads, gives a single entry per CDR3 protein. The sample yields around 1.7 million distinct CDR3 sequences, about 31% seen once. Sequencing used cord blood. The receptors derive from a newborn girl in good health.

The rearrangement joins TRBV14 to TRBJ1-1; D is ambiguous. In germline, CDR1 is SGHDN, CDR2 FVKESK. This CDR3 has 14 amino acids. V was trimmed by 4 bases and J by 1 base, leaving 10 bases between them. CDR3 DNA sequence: TGTGCCAGCAGCCGAAACCCCGGGAACACTGAAGCTTTCTTT. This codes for CASSRNPGNTEAFF.

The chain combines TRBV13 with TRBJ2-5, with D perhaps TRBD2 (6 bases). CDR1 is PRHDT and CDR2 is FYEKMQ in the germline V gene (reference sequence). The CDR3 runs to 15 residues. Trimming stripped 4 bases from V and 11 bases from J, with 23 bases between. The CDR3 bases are TGTGCCAGCAGCTACACTAGCAAAACCTACAATGAGCAGTACTTC. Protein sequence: CASSYTSKTYNEQYF.

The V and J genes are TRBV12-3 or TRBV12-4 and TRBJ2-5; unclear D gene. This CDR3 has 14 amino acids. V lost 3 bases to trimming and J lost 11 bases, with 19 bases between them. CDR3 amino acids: CASSFRIGPNEQYF. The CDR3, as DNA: TGTGCCAGCAGTTTCCGAATAGGTCCCAATGAGCAGTACTTC.

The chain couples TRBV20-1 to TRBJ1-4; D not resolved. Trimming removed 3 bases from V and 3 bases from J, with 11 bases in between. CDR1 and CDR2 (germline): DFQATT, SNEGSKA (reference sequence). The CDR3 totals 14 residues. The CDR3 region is CSASRGTSNEKLFF. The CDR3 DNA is TGCAGTGCTAGCCGGGGAACCTCTAATGAAAAACTGTTTTTT.

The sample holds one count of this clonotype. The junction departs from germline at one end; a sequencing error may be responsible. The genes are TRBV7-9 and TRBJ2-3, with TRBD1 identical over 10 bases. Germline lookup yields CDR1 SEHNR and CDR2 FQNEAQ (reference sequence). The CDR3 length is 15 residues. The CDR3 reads CASSAGQGLTDTQCF. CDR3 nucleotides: TGTGCCAGCAGCGCGGGACAGGGGCTCACAGATACGCAGTGTTTT.

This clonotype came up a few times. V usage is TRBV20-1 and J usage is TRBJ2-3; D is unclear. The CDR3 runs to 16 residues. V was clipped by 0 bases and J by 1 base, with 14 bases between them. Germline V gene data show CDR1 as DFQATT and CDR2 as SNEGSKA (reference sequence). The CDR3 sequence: CSARDLRSPRTDTQYF. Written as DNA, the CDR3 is TGCAGTGCTAGAGATCTCCGCTCCCCCCGCACAGATACGCAGTATTTT.

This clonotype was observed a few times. CDR3 DNA sequence: TGTGCCAGCAGTTTACCCTCGACTAGCAGTTCCTACAATGAGCAGTTCTTC. This translates into CASSLPSTSSSYNEQFF. The V call is TRBV7-9, the J call TRBJ2-1, with 7 bases fitting TRBD2. The V gene's germline CDR1 is SEHNR and CDR2 FQNEAQ (reference sequence). The CDR3 loop spans 17 amino acids. Trimming cost V 6 bases and J 1 base; bases outside gene matches: 12. Variable domain in full (rest from reference TRBV7-9 and TRBJ2-1): DTGVSQNPRHKITKRGQNVTFRCDPISEHNRLYWYRQTLGQGPEFLTYFQNEAQLEKSRLLSDRFSAERPKGSFSTLEIQRTEQGDSAMYLCASSLPSTSSSYNEQFFGPGTRLTVL.

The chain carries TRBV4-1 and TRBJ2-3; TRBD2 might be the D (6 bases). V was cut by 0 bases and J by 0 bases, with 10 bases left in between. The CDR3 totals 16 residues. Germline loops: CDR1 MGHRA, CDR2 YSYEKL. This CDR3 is CASSQDVGGSTDTQYF. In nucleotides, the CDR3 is TGCGCCAGCAGCCAAGATGTCGGGGGAAGCACAGATACGCAGTATTTT.

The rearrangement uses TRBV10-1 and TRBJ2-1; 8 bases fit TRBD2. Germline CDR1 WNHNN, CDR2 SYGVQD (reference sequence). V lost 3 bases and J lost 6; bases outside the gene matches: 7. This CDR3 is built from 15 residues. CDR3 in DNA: TGCGCCAGCAGTGAAGGGACTAGTTGGCCCAATGAGCAGTTCTTC. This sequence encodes CASSEGTSWPNEQFF.

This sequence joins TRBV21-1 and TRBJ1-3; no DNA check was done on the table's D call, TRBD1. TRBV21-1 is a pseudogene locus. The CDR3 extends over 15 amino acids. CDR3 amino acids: CASSTQQGKTHTIYF. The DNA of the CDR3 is TGTGCCAGCAGCACCCAACAGGGAAAGACTCACACCATATATTTT.

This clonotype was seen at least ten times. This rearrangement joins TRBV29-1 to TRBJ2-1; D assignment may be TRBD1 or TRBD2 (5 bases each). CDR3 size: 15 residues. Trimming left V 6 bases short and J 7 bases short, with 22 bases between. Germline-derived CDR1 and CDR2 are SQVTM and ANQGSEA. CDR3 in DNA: TGCAGCGTCGCCCCCGGATTCGGTGGGGGAAATGAGCAGTTCTTC. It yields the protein CSVAPGFGGGNEQFF.